This T cell receptor beta chain was recovered during a study of shared clonotypes between healthy human individuals (dated by TCRdb to the early 2020s). Regarding the study in general: A couple of women and three men aged 18 to 49 years were included in the cohort. To increase sequencing depth and limit assay-specific biases, TCR repertoire library preparation and sequencing were carried out by different laboratories using diverse techniques. Per donor, three plates each were used for CD4 naive and CD4 memory, two for CD8 naive, and one for CD8 memory. Each donor's leukapheresis produced roughly between roughly 0.85 and 9.5 billion PBMCs. Blood TCR repertoires of four to six healthy adults were deeply sequenced to estimate repertoire size and the extent of clonotype sharing between individuals. Overall study results and their limits: The genetic and exposure-history diversity represented was limited by the small number of donors. Rarefaction of sorted-subset datasets indicated incomplete sequencing despite the large sequencing depth. Sampling was limited to blood, and TCR repertoires in tissue likely differ from TCR repertoires in blood. Pairwise subsampling indicated that sequencing depth was expected to affect the degree of clonotype sharing among donors. Across four donors, approximately 5% of naive CD4, around 3.3% of naive CD8, 2.3% of memory CD4, and 0.4% to 0.45% of memory CD8 clonotypes were shared. Larger estimated clonotype richness was generally found for naive subsets than for memory subsets. Compared with non-shared clonotypes, the clonotypes found in all four sorted-subset donors had higher generation probabilities.

CDR1 and CDR2 are drawn from the germline V gene (reference sequence): SGHNT, YYREEE. V is cut by 0 bases and J by 1 base, and the space between the germline ends is 11 bases. From the cysteine through the phenylalanine, the CDR3 covers 15 amino acids. The DNA shown is the 45-base CDR3, in frame from base 1. With regard to this clone: Its recognized antigen is unknown. Base-call qualities are not available, and no considerably larger clone is one nucleotide away.

CD8 naive samples were obtained by positive selection for CCR7 among CD45RO-negative cells, yielding a CD45RA+CCR7+ population from which TemRA cells were excluded. The donors were healthy, HIV-negative adults with no recently reported acute infections or vaccinations. Every donor was a Caucasian adult living in Nashville, Tennessee, USA. Blood was obtained by leukapheresis, after which PBMCs were separated by Ficoll-Histopaque density gradient centrifugation and cryopreserved in liquid nitrogen vapor phase. Purity and quantity of every magnetically sorted T cell population were checked by analytical flow cytometry. From each sorted fraction, genomic DNA was isolated and quantified by UV absorbance on a Nanodrop 2000c. TCR CDR3 regions were amplified from genomic DNA by multiplex PCR using the deep immunoSEQ assay. Extracted genomic DNA from each cell subset was spread evenly across all wells of several immunoSEQ 96-well plates, with each plate serving as a replicate. For sorted subsets, around 200 ng genomic DNA, equal to 30,000 to 35,000 T cell genomes, was loaded into each replicate PCR. Purified libraries were quantified with a Qubit 3.0 fluorometer, sized on a Bioanalyzer 2100, and re-quantified with the KAPA Library Quantification kit. Each immunoSEQ 96-well plate was sequenced on its own single-read 150-cycle Illumina NextSeq 550 flow cell. The published analysis was carried out like this. The immunoSEQ output contained only junctional sequences without quality scores, so filtering could not match that applied to full-length reads. To assign V/J genes and CDR3, sequences were annotated using PyIR, a Python wrapper for IgBLAST v1.9, with IMGT germline references. Reads with weak V/J assignments (E-value above 1e-6), missing CDR3, stop codons, out-of-frame junctions, or ambiguous translated residues were removed. V3J clonotypes were defined as sequences sharing an identical inferred V gene, J gene, and CDR3 amino acid sequence. To compute the percentage overlap between repertoires, the number of shared unique clonotypes was divided by the size of the smaller repertoire. Three approaches were used to assess repertoire richness: RTK rarefaction, the Chao1 estimator, and Recon v2.1 estimates of unobserved clonotypes. For all TCRbeta clonotypes obtained by the gDNA method from a few donors, generation probabilities were computed with OLGA. The table comes from immuneACCESS by way of TCRdb, which keeps in-frame sequences with V and J called. Part of the clones is missing from these tables; in studies checked, under half for an unresolved V gene and the rest for unknown reasons. V, J and clone size derive from that table, while D and trimming were established from the DNA sequence. Counted in this sample were approximately 600,000 clones; roughly 95% of them appeared once. The ten most abundant clones make up around 0.11% of the sample.

Rearrangement joined TRBV5-4 to TRBJ2-7; the D gene is unclear. Material for sequencing was naive CD8+ T cells sorted from blood. The cell subset or site label here, explained by the study, means: CD45RA+CCR7+. The TCR was taken from a woman aged 30 to 39 in good health. The nucleotide sequence is TGTGCCAGCAGCTTGGTGGCCTCAGCTTCCTACGAGCAGTACTTC. Its translation is CASSLVASASYEQYF.